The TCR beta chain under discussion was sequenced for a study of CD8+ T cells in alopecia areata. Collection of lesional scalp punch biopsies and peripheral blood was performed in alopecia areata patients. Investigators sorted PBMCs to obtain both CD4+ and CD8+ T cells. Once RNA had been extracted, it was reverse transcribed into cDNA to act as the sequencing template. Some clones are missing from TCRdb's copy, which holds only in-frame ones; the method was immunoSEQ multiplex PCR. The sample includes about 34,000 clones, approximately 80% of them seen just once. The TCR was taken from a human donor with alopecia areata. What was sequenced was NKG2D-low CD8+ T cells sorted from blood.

The CDR3 is CASTKEGGYNEQFF. The DNA of the CDR3 is TGTGCCAGCACCAAGGAAGGGGGCTACAATGAGCAGTTCTTC. The chain is built from TRBV2 and TRBJ2-1; perhaps TRBD1 as D (6 bases). V was clipped by 7 bases and J by 3 bases, with 13 bases between them. This CDR3 has 14 residues. Germline V gene data show CDR1 as SNHLY and CDR2 as FYNNEI.